Listed below are T cell receptor beta chains from one sample, sequenced in a study of graft-versus-host responses after intestinal transplantation. Measured with immunoSEQ multiplex PCR; TCRdb has only the in-frame clones, and not every one. The data show some 41,000 clones, approximately 95% seen once. The sequencing here drew on PBMCs, taken 700 to 750 days after intestinal transplantation. These receptors were taken from a human patient who received an intestinal transplant, so some T cells may come from the graft donor. The conserved cysteine and the conserved F or W are not part of the CDR3 here.

j_call cdr3_length v_call cdr3_aa
TRBJ2-1 12 TRBV4-2 ASSHAGDPSEQF
TRBJ2-1 14 TRBV6-5 ASSFRPAPRLNEQF
TRBJ2-7 11 TRBV6-5 ASSPYRVGEQY
TRBJ1-1 13 TRBV21-1 ASRVKDPKNTEAF
TRBJ1-1 12 TRBV27 ASSFTLRNTEAF
TRBJ2-1 12 TRBV7-3 ASSLLASGDEQF
TRBJ2-7 11 TRBV5-4 ASSFDRVYEQY
TRBJ1-2 13 TRBV4-1 ASSQVWSQRNGYT
TRBJ1-1 13 TRBV5-1 ASSGEGSMNTEAF
TRBJ2-4 13 TRBV30 AWSFGALAKNIQY
TRBJ2-7 11 TRBV12-5 ASGTRGFYEQY
TRBJ2-2 14 TRBV6-6 ASSYSKQMNTGELF
TRBJ2-5 10 TRBV25-1 ASSETRTTQY
TRBJ2-5 10 TRBV6-6 ASSLEEETQY
TRBJ2-3 12 TRBV27 ASSPRQGGDTQY
TRBJ1-1 11 TRBV5-1 ASSSDREGKAF
TRBJ2-7 13 TRBV30 AWSAGLAGIYEQY
TRBJ2-3 14 TRBV5-5 ASSFSSGGGPDTQY
TRBJ1-1 12 TRBV7-9 ASSLQGQNTEAF
TRBJ2-1 12 TRBV28 AIRGVPSYNEQF
TRBJ2-2 12 TRBV19 ASRSGGGTGELF
TRBJ1-2 11 TRBV2 ASRGTLNYGYT
TRBJ1-3 15 TRBV18 ASSPRTGLTSGNTIY
TRBJ2-7 10 TRBV23-1 ASSRDTYEQY
TRBJ1-2 9 TRBV2 ASLRGYGYT
TRBJ1-2 11 TRBV5-4 ASSLSGVSDYT
TRBJ2-1 11 TRBV2 ASRATGDGEQF
TRBJ1-6 12 TRBV5-4 ASSLVDGSSPLH
TRBJ1-1 15 TRBV4-1 ASSQDSRRFMNTEAF
TRBJ2-7 12 TRBV10-2 ASSESTSRYEQY
TRBJ1-3 13 TRBV7-9 ASRKGQSSGNTIY
TRBJ2-6 18 TRBV28 ASSLWILRGNSSGANVLT
TRBJ2-7 11 TRBV7-9 ASTPPSGDEQY
TRBJ2-3 15 TRBV4-1 ASSQGPTEFLTDTQY
TRBJ2-2 10 TRBV19 ASKGRAGELF
TRBJ2-1 9 TRBV28 ASSFYNEQF
TRBJ2-3 12 TRBV10-2 ASGAGDSTDTQY
TRBJ2-3 13 TRBV27 ASSTTGQATDTQY
TRBJ2-7 15 TRBV30 AWGDDMGLADSYEQY
TRBJ2-7 13 TRBV28 ASRPAQGGSYEQY
TRBJ2-5 13 TRBV7-9 ASSLVAGGMETQY
TRBJ1-4 12 TRBV2 ASSRLNANEKLF
TRBJ2-5 14 TRBV30 AWSDPTRDPQETQY
TRBJ2-2 11 TRBV7-3 ASSSPGTGELF
TRBJ2-7 11 TRBV7-9 ASSLAGAYEQY
TRBJ2-2 11 TRBV7-9 ASSFTGTGELF
TRBJ2-7 12 TRBV4-1 ASSLASRAYEQY
TRBJ2-7 12 TRBV13 ASSLRDRIYEQY
TRBJ2-7 15 TRBV21-1 ASSFPRWGTFSYEQY
TRBJ2-1 12 TRBV11-2 ASSSDRLRNEQF
TRBJ2-1 11 TRBV14 ASSQDRTNEQF
TRBJ1-1 12 TRBV11-2 ASSPDRLNTEAF
TRBJ2-5 11 TRBV14 ASSQGGEETQY
TRBJ2-1 13 TRBV7-6 ASSLVSLGAGEQF
TRBJ2-7 11 TRBV19 ASSIAGSDEQY
TRBJ2-7 12 TRBV5-4 ASSTDLAPFEQY
TRBJ2-5 11 TRBV6-6 ASRGENQETQY
TRBJ1-2 11 TRBV9 ASSVGWGSGYT